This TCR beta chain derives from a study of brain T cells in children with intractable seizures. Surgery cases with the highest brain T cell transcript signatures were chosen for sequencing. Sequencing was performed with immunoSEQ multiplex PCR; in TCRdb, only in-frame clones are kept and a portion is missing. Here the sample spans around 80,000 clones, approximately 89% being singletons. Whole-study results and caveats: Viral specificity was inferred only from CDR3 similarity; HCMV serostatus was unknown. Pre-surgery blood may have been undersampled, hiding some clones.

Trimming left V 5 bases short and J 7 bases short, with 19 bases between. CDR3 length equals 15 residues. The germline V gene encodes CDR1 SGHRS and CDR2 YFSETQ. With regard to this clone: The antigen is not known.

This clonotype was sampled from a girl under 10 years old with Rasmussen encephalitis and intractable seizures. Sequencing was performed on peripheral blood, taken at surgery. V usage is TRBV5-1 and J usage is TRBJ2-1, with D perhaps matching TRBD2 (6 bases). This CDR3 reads CASRVGVVAGNEQFF. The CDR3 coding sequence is TGCGCCAGCAGAGTAGGGGTAGTCGCGGGGAATGAGCAGTTCTTC.